Listed here are 16 T cell receptor beta chains from one sample, sequenced in a study of cytomegalovirus exposure and HLA in healthy donors. Primers included in the PCR were 60 Vbeta and 13 Jbeta primers. Generated by immunoSEQ multiplex PCR, the TCRdb table keeps only in-frame clones and is missing some. The table includes 190,000 or so clones, 82% detected once. The sequenced sample was PBMCs. These receptors originate from a woman aged 45-60 years in good health and CMV-seropositive.

The rearrangement uses TRBV10-3 and TRBJ2-7; TRBD2 is a possible D gene (6 bases). This CDR3 is built from 14 residues. The germline V and J ends were trimmed by 5 bases and 3 bases, with 14 bases remaining between them. Germline CDR1 is ENHRY and CDR2 is SYGVKD. As DNA, the CDR3 is TGTGCCATCAGTAAGAATAGCGGAGTCTACGAGCAGTACTTC. Protein sequence: CAISKNSGVYEQYF.

Here the CDR3 reads CASRWDRVNTEAFF. The CDR3 DNA sequence: TGTGCCAGCAGGTGGGACAGGGTTAACACTGAAGCTTTCTTT. V is TRBV6-1 and J is TRBJ1-1; TRBD1 matches 9 bases. Looked up from germline, CDR1 is MNHNS and CDR2 is SASEGT. This CDR3 has 14 residues. The V and J ends lost 6 bases and 2 bases, in that order; junction bases with no gene match: 4.

This sequence joins TRBV7-9 and TRBJ2-1, with TRBD1 matching 7 bases. The J segment lost 12 bases and the V segment lost 5 bases, leaving 16 bases of the junction unmatched. The CDR3 extends over 15 amino acids. Per the germline V gene, CDR1 is SEHNR and CDR2 is FQNEAQ (reference sequence). In DNA form, the CDR3 reads TGTGCCAGCAGCCGCCACGACAGGGAAGGTCAAGGGCAGTTCTTC. It translates to CASSRHDREGQGQFF.

V gene TRBV28 combines with J gene TRBJ2-1, with 8 nucleotides matching TRBD2. The CDR3 is 15 residues long. The germline V gene has CDR1 MDHEN and CDR2 SYDVKM. V dropped 2 bases and J dropped 7; count of bases not matched to a gene: 7. CDR3 residues: CASSLTGGLWNEQFF. Written as DNA, the CDR3 is TGTGCCAGCAGTTTAACGGGGGGGTTATGGAATGAGCAGTTCTTC.

The table lists this clone with a few counts. The chain has TRBV6-1 and TRBJ1-4; perhaps TRBD1 as D (5 bases). The length of the CDR3 is 14 residues. The germline gives CDR1 MNHNS, CDR2 SASEGT. Trimming removed 0 bases at V and 13 bases at J, with 15 bases between. The CDR3 loop reads CASSEAVNFGGLFF. The CDR3 DNA reads as TGTGCCAGCAGTGAAGCAGTCAACTTCGGGGGACTGTTTTTT.

This clone has only one observation. The chain carries TRBV4-2 and TRBJ2-6; tentatively, D is TRBD2 (5 bases). Germline CDR1 and CDR2: LGHNA and YNFKEQ. The CDR3 length is 19 residues. Trimming pared 4 bases from V and 4 bases from J, leaving 23 bases between. DNA for the CDR3: TGTGCCAGCAGCCGATGGACCGGGAACCCTTCGGGGGGGGCCAACGTCCTGACTTTC. Protein sequence: CASSRWTGNPSGGANVLTF.

This clone occurred once. This chain links TRBV23-1 with TRBJ1-5; no clear D. TRBV23-1 is designated an ORF whose function remains uncertain. The CDR3 length is 14 residues. The CDR3 reads CEQSRVFSNQPQHF. The DNA for the CDR3 is TGCGAGCAATCCCGGGTCTTTAGCAATCAGCCCCAGCATTTT.

To note about this clone: Within the sample, other DNA sequences also encode this same CDR3. The chain combines TRBV11-2 with TRBJ1-1; 8 positions agree with TRBD1. This CDR3 is built from 14 residues. Germline CDR1 is SGHAT and CDR2 is FQNNGV. V trimming: 3 bases; J trimming: 4 bases; junction bases outside the gene matches: 4. The CDR3 sequence: CASSFLQGGTEAFF. CDR3 DNA: TGTGCCAGCAGCTTCCTACAGGGGGGCACTGAAGCTTTCTTT.

The chain links TRBV19 to TRBJ2-1; D not certain. Looked up from germline, CDR1 is LNHDA and CDR2 is SQIVND (reference sequence). This CDR3 region has 18 residues. Between the trimmed V and J ends, which lost 5 bases and 5 bases, there was a span of 25 bases. CDR3 sequence: CASSHLDHVAEINNEQFF. The CDR3 coding sequence is TGTGCCAGTAGTCACCTAGATCATGTTGCGGAGATCAACAATGAGCAGTTCTTC.

For this clone: One junction end disagrees with the germline gene, perhaps due to a read error. This chain connects TRBV9 to TRBJ1-1; 10 bases line up with TRBD1. The germline CDR1 and CDR2 sequences are SGDLS and YYNGEE. The CDR3 has 16 residues. This CDR3 is CASSVDRTGGHTEAFF. CDR3 bases: TGTGCCAGCAGTGTAGATAGGACAGGGGGTCACACTGAAGCTTTCTTT.

This clone was seen only once. The rearrangement links TRBV23-1 to TRBJ2-2; 12 bases are shared with TRBD2. TRBV23-1 is an open reading frame whose function is uncertain. The CDR3 loop spans 18 amino acids. V shed 3 bases, J shed 4 bases, and the junction held 9 bases outside the gene matches. The CDR3 region has the DNA TGCGCCAGCAGTCATCGAACTAGCGGGAGGAAGGTCACCGGGGAGCTGTTTTTT. Protein product: CASSHRTSGRKVTGELFF.

This clone was found a few times. The chain carries TRBV10-3 and TRBJ2-7; 9 bases fit TRBD1. CDR1 ENHRY and CDR2 SYGVKD come from the germline V gene. This CDR3 has 12 residues. J was trimmed by 4 bases and V by 8 bases; bases with no gene match: 3. Here the CDR3 DNA reads TGTGCCATCTCCGGGACAGGGTACGAGCAGTACTTC. Translation gives CAISGTGYEQYF.

The chain uses TRBV10-3 and TRBJ2-2; 8 nucleotides align to TRBD2. In germline, CDR1 is ENHRY, CDR2 SYGVKD. V lost 6 bases and J lost 6; bases outside the gene matches: 6. The CDR3 has 14 amino acids. The CDR3 protein is CAIRSGGRAGELFF. In nucleotides, the CDR3 is TGTGCCATCAGGAGCGGGGGTCGGGCCGGGGAGCTGTTTTTT.

As concerns this clone: Relative to the germline gene, one junction end is altered; a read error may explain this. V usage is TRBV9 and J usage is TRBJ2-6; 8 nucleotides agree with TRBD1. The CDR3 is made up of 19 amino acids. Germline V gene data show CDR1 as SGDLS and CDR2 as YYNGEE. The CDR3 coding sequence is TGTGCCAGCAGCGTAGCTAACCCGCAGGGGGCGGCTGGGGCCAACGGCCTGACTTTC. It encodes CASSVANPQGAAGANGLTF.

V gene TRBV9 combines with J gene TRBJ2-1; 11 nucleotides match TRBD2. The CDR3 extends over 15 amino acids. Per germline, CDR1 SGDLS and CDR2 YYNGEE. J gave up 9 bases and V 0 bases, and 5 bases lay outside the gene matches. This CDR3 is CASSVEPSGGREQFF. For the CDR3, the DNA is TGTGCCAGCAGCGTAGAGCCTAGCGGGGGGCGTGAGCAGTTCTTC.

This clone was seen a single time. The gene calls are TRBV5-1 and TRBJ1-1, with 8 bases identical to TRBD1. The CDR3 length is 12 residues. The V segment lost 5 bases and the J segment 7 bases; nucleotides outside the gene matches: 4. Germline assignment: CDR1 SGHRS and CDR2 YFSETQ. The CDR3 spells CASRRTGFEAFF. The DNA for the CDR3 is TGCGCCAGCAGGAGGACAGGGTTTGAAGCTTTCTTT.